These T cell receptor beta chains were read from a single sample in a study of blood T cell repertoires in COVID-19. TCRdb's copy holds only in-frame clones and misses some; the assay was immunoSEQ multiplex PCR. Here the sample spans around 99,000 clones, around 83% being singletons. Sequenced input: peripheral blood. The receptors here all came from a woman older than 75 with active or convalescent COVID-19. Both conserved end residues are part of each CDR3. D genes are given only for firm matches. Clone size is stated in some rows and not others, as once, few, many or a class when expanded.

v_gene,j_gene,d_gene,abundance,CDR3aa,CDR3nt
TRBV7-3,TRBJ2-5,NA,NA,CASSLTGSRAQYF,TGTGCCAGCAGCTTAACAGGATCCAGGGCCCAGTACTTC
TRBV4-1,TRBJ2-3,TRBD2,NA,CASSQGRLAVHLGTDTQYF,TGCGCCAGCAGCCAGGGTCGACTAGCGGTACACCTGGGCACAGATACGCAGTATTTT
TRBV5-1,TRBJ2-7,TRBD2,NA,CASSYIAGQSYEQYF,TGCGCCAGCAGCTATATAGCGGGCCAATCCTACGAGCAGTACTTC
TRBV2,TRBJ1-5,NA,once,CASSGQGNPQHF,TGTGCCAGCAGTGGGCAGGGTAACCCCCAGCATTTT
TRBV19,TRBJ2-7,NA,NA,CASSTTPHSSYEQYF,TGTGCCAGTAGTACTACCCCGCACAGCTCCTACGAGCAGTACTTC
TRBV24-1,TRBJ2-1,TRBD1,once,CATTAGTATNEQFF,TGTGCCACCACCGCCGGGACAGCAACCAATGAGCAGTTCTTC
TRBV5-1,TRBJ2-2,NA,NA,CASSHGDFLPNTGELFF,TGCGCCAGCAGCCACGGGGATTTCCTTCCGAACACCGGGGAGCTGTTTTTT
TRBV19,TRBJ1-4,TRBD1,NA,CASSTTGENEKLFF,TGTGCCAGTAGTACTACAGGGGAAAATGAAAAACTGTTTTTT
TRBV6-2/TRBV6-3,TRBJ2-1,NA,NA,CASSQRQRQHNEQFF,TGTGCCAGCAGCCAGCGTCAACGGCAGCACAATGAGCAGTTCTTC
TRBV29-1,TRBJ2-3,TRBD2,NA,CSVEVTGGSDTQYF,TGCAGCGTTGAAGTGACGGGAGGGTCGGATACGCAGTATTTT
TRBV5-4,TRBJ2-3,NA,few,CASSLERADTQYF,TGTGCCAGCAGCTTGGAACGCGCAGATACGCAGTATTTT
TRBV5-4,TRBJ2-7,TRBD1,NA,CASSLQGLTASEQYF,TGTGCCAGCAGCTTACAGGGGCTCACCGCTTCCGAGCAGTACTTC
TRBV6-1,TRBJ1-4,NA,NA,CASSESWGRGEKLFF,TGTGCCAGCAGTGAAAGTTGGGGAAGGGGTGAAAAACTGTTTTTT
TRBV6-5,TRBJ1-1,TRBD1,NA,CASRSRTGMNTEAFF,TGTGCCAGCAGATCAAGGACAGGTATGAACACTGAAGCTTTCTTT
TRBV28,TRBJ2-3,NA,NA,CASPPPRGLARSDTQYF,TGTGCCAGCCCTCCACCGCGGGGGCTAGCGCGATCAGATACGCAGTATTTT
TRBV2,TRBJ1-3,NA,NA,CASKQGSGNTIYF,TGTGCCAGCAAGCAGGGCTCTGGAAACACCATATATTTT
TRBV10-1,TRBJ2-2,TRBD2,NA,CASSELGNLMTSETGELFF,TGCGCCAGCAGTGAGTTGGGCAATCTTATGACTAGCGAGACCGGGGAGCTGTTTTTT
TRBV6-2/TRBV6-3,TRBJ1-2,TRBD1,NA,CASSSRGTANYGYTF,TGTGCCAGCAGCTCCAGGGGGACAGCTAACTATGGCTACACCTTC
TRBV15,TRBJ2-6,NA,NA,CATSRVRGSAGANVLTF,TGTGCCACCAGCAGAGTAAGAGGTTCCGCTGGGGCCAACGTCCTGACTTTC
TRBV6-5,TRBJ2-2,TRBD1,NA,CASRGQPNTGELFF,TGTGCCAGCAGGGGACAGCCGAACACCGGGGAGCTGTTTTTT
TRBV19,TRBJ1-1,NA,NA,CASSEELGRVTEAFF,TGTGCCAGTAGTGAGGAACTAGGGAGAGTTACTGAAGCTTTCTTT
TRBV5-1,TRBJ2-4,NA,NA,CASKQGTDARDIQYF,TGCGCCAGCAAACAAGGGACTGACGCAAGGGACATTCAGTACTTC
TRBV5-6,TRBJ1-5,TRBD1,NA,CASSWGQGESNQPQHF,TGTGCCAGCAGCTGGGGACAGGGGGAGTCCAATCAGCCCCAGCATTTT
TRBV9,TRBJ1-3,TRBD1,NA,CASSVSPRDRGSSSGNTIYF,TGTGCCAGCAGCGTATCCCCCCGGGACAGGGGCTCAAGCTCTGGAAACACCATATATTTT
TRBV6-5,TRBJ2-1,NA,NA,CASSGVSYNEQFF,TGTGCCAGCAGCGGGGTCTCCTACAATGAGCAGTTCTTC
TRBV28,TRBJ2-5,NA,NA,CASRSQETQYF,TGTGCCAGCAGATCACAAGAGACCCAGTACTTC
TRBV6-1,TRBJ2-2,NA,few,CASSEGGLSTGELFF,TGTGCCAGCAGTGAAGGAGGATTGAGCACCGGGGAGCTGTTTTTT
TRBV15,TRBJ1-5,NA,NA,CATSRTGSNQPQHF,TGTGCCACCAGCAGGACAGGTTCCAATCAGCCCCAGCATTTT
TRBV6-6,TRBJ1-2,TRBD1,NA,CASSWGQGANYGYTF,TGTGCCAGCAGTTGGGGACAGGGGGCGAACTATGGCTACACCTTC
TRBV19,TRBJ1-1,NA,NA,CASSEIRDTEAFF,TGTGCCAGTAGTGAAATCCGAGACACTGAAGCTTTCTTT
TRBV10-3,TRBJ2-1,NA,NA,CASRDSYNEQFF,TGTGCCAGTCGGGACTCTTACAATGAGCAGTTCTTC
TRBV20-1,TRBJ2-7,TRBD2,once,CSASTAGLAGGGYEQYF,TGCAGTGCTAGTACGGCAGGACTAGCGGGAGGTGGGTACGAGCAGTACTTC
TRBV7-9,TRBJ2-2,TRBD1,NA,CASSRPLQGTDTGELFF,TGTGCCAGCAGTAGACCCTTACAGGGGACAGACACCGGGGAGCTGTTTTTT
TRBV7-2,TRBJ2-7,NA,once,CASSPTRGLKEQYF,TGTGCCAGCAGCCCCACACGGGGGTTGAAGGAGCAGTACTTC
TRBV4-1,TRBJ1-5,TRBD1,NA,CASSQEGTGQGFNQPQHF,TGCGCCAGCAGCCAAGAGGGGACTGGACAGGGGTTTAATCAGCCCCAGCATTTT
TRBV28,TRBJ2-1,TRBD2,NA,CASSSSGSGNSYNEQFF,TGTGCCAGCAGTTCCTCGGGTAGCGGGAACTCCTACAATGAGCAGTTCTTC
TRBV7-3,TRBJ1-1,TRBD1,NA,CASSLTGGRGTEAFF,TGTGCCAGCAGCTTAACAGGGGGCCGTGGCACTGAAGCTTTCTTT